The 28 T cell receptor beta chains below come from one sample, sequenced in a study of T-cell memory formation after mild COVID-19. TCRdb re-called the 5' RACE reads with MiXCR, one entry per CDR3 protein. Of just under 350,000 distinct CDR3 sequences detected, 10% to 15% appear once; the ten largest clones hold roughly 23%. Material: PBMCs or a T cell subset sorted from them (not recorded which). All receptors derive from a man younger than 30 who had mild COVID-19 (a few samples of this study predate the infection). Cell type and time point are not known.

The chain links TRBV7-2 to TRBJ2-3; weak D call: TRBD2 (7 bases). CDR3 length: 18 residues. Germline lookup yields CDR1 SGHTA and CDR2 FQGNSA. V lost 5 bases, J lost 5 bases, and 26 bases lay in between. The DNA of the CDR3 is TGTGCCAGCAGCCGGGGGGCGGCAGCGGGGACTTTTCTAGATACGCAGTATTTT. Its protein product is CASSRGAAAGTFLDTQYF.

As regards this clonotype: The junction differs from germline at one of its ends, possibly a read error. The rearrangement uses TRBV19 and TRBJ2-5; D is unresolved. CDR1 and CDR2 from the germline V gene are LNHDA and SQIVND (reference sequence). The CDR3 totals 14 residues. The chain's CDR3 is CDSSMYTGQETQYF. CDR3 bases: TGTGACAGTAGTATGTATACTGGCCAAGAGACCCAGTACTTC.

In its sample, this clonotype was seen a few times. The chain uses TRBV11-2 and TRBJ2-1; 10 positions agree with TRBD2. The CDR3 contains 16 residues. The V gene's germline CDR1 is SGHAT and CDR2 FQNNGV. The J segment lost 7 bases and the V segment lost 1 base, leaving 7 bases of the junction unmatched. For the CDR3, the DNA is TGTGCCAGCAGCTTAGGTCAAGCGGGGGGGCTTAATGAGCAGTTCTTC. Protein: CASSLGQAGGLNEQFF.

This chain links TRBV5-1 with TRBJ2-2, with 11 bases aligning to TRBD2. Trimming removed 3 bases from V and 6 bases from J; junction bases left unmatched: 13. CDR1 SGHRS and CDR2 YFSETQ come from the germline V gene. CDR3 length equals 18 residues. CDR3 sequence (DNA): TGCGCCAGCAGCTGGGGACTAGCGGAACTTTTATTGGCCGGGGAGCTGTTTTTT. This codes for CASSWGLAELLLAGELFF. Full variable domain (remainder filled in from reference TRBV5-1 and TRBJ2-2): KAGVTQTPRYLIKTRGQQVTLSCSPISGHRSVSWYQQTPGQGLQFLFEYFSETQRNKGNFPGRFSGRQFSNSRSEMNVSTLELGDSALYLCASSWGLAELLLAGELFFGEGSRLTVL.

This clonotype was observed a handful of times. The gene calls are TRBV2 and TRBJ2-5; tentatively, D is TRBD1 or TRBD2 (5 bases each). V was trimmed by 8 bases and J by 5 bases, leaving 12 bases between them. The CDR3 totals 12 residues. Per the germline V gene, CDR1 is SNHLY and CDR2 is FYNNEI. The CDR3 nucleotides are TGTGCCAGCTCCGGGGACGAGGAGACCCAGTACTTC. Protein: CASSGDEETQYF.

A few counts support this clonotype. The chain is built from TRBV5-1 and TRBJ2-3, with TRBD2 matching over 8 bases. Looked up from germline, CDR1 is SGHRS and CDR2 is YFSETQ. The trim removed 4 bases at V and 2 bases at J, leaving 12 bases unmatched. The CDR3 has 17 residues. This chain's CDR3 is CASSEFSGAPDTDTQYF. The CDR3 DNA follows: TGCGCCAGCAGCGAGTTTAGCGGGGCGCCTGACACAGATACGCAGTATTTT.

This clonotype was detected only a few times. The J gene is TRBJ2-7, the V gene TRBV7-6, with D possibly matching TRBD2 (5 bases). The germline CDR1 and CDR2 sequences are SGHVS and FNYEAQ. Trimming cost V 5 bases and J 3 bases, with 23 bases left between them. This CDR3 has 17 amino acids. In DNA, the CDR3 is TGTGCCAGCAGCCCCGAAGCCCGGTGGCTAGCCGGCTACGAGCAGTACTTC. This sequence encodes CASSPEARWLAGYEQYF.

A few counts support this clonotype. V gene TRBV2 combines with J gene TRBJ1-5; maybe TRBD1 (5 bases). Germline CDR1 and CDR2: SNHLY and FYNNEI. V lost 4 bases, J lost 0 bases, and 10 bases lay in between. This CDR3 is built from 15 residues. The DNA for the CDR3 is TGTGCCAGCAGTGGCCAGGGCCTTAGCAATCAGCCCCAGCATTTT. Protein product: CASSGQGLSNQPQHF.

This clonotype was counted only a few times. The genes are TRBV5-5 and TRBJ2-7, with D perhaps assigned TRBD1 or TRBD2 (6 bases each). CDR1 SGHKS and CDR2 YYEKEE come from the germline V gene (reference sequence). Trimming shortened V by 4 bases and J by 9 bases, and 23 bases separated the two germline ends. The CDR3 is made up of 15 amino acids. In DNA form, the CDR3 reads TGTGCCAGCAGCCCCCATGGTCCGGGGGCAATTCGGCAGTACGTC. This gives the protein CASSPHGPGAIRQYV.

J is TRBJ2-5 and V is TRBV6-2 or TRBV6-3; D is tentatively TRBD1 or TRBD2 (5 bases each). Germline V gene data show CDR1 as MNHEY and CDR2 as SVGEGT. CDR3 size: 13 residues. V shed 6 bases and J shed 5 bases, with 13 bases lying between them. The CDR3 DNA sequence: TGTGCCAGCAGCGGGACGGCGTGGGAGACCCAGTACTTC. Protein sequence: CASSGTAWETQYF.

This sequence joins TRBV19 and TRBJ2-6; D ambiguous. V lost 5 bases and J 0 bases, leaving 8 bases between the germline ends. The CDR3 spans 15 residues. The V gene's germline CDR1 is LNHDA and CDR2 SQIVND (reference sequence). CDR3 in DNA: TGTGCCAGTAGTCTACGGTACTCTGGGGCCAACGTCCTGACTTTC. Protein sequence: CASSLRYSGANVLTF.

The CDR3 sequence is CASSQTTGVHYEQYV. In nucleotides, the CDR3 is TGCGCCAGCAGCCAGACGACAGGGGTTCACTACGAGCAGTACGTC. V is TRBV4-1 and J is TRBJ2-7, with 8 bases identical to TRBD1. This CDR3 comprises 15 residues. The ends lost 3 bases at V and 3 bases at J; junction bases unmatched: 7. CDR1 and CDR2 from the germline V gene are MGHRA and YSYEKL.

The chain joins TRBV6-2 or TRBV6-3 to TRBJ2-7, with 7 bases fitting TRBD1. Germline CDR1 and CDR2: MNHEY and SVGEGT. Germline trimming cut 6 bases from V and 2 bases from J; bases unmatched to any gene: 10. This CDR3 is 15 amino acids long. Here the CDR3 DNA reads TGTGCCAGCAGCTCCCGGACAGGTCAACCCTACGAGCAGTACGTC. Translating gives CASSSRTGQPYEQYV.

This sequence joins TRBV5-1 and TRBJ2-1; TRBD2 matches 12 bases. This CDR3 contains 19 residues. The trim removed 4 bases at V and 3 bases at J, leaving 14 bases unmatched. The germline gives CDR1 SGHRS, CDR2 YFSETQ. The CDR3 is CASSEGSLAGGSLYNEQFF. CDR3 coding DNA: TGCGCCAGCAGCGAGGGGAGTCTAGCGGGGGGGTCCCTCTACAATGAGCAGTTCTTC.

V gene TRBV9 combines with J gene TRBJ2-3; TRBD2 agrees at 8 bases. The CDR3 consists of 17 residues. Germline CDR1 SGDLS, CDR2 YYNGEE. Trimming cost V 0 bases and J 0 bases; bases outside gene matches: 6. CDR3 sequence (DNA): TGTGCCAGCAGCGTAGGAAATAGCGGGGCTAGCACAGATACGCAGTATTTT. Protein: CASSVGNSGASTDTQYF.

This clonotype was counted a few times. This chain links TRBV9 with TRBJ2-4, with D possibly TRBD2 on 6 matching bases. CDR3 length: 16 residues. Germline loops: CDR1 SGDLS, CDR2 YYNGEE. The V end lost 0 bases, the J end lost 5 bases, and 15 bases lay between the germline ends. This CDR3 reads CASSVEPGRRENIQYF. The CDR3 coding sequence is TGTGCCAGCAGCGTAGAACCGGGACGGAGGGAAAACATTCAGTACTTC. Based on the CDR3 plus reference TRBV9 and TRBJ2-4, the full variable domain is DSGVTQTPKHLITATGQRVTLRCSPRSGDLSVYWYQQSLDQGLQFLIQYYNGEERAKGNILERFSAQQFPDLHSELNLSSLELGDSALYFCASSVEPGRRENIQYFGAGTRLSVL.

The rearrangement joins TRBV12-3 or TRBV12-4 to TRBJ2-5, with unresolved D. The CDR3 extends over 13 amino acids. V dropped 7 bases and J dropped 2 bases, with 11 bases sitting between them. The CDR3, as DNA: TGTGCCAGCACTCAGCGCCCACAAGAGACCCAGTACTTC. Its translation is CASTQRPQETQYF.

The rearrangement links TRBV7-2 to TRBJ1-1; D ambiguous. The germline V and J ends were trimmed by 1 base and 11 bases, with 11 bases remaining between them. CDR1 and CDR2 (germline): SGHTA, FQGNSA. The CDR3 runs 12 residues. The chain's CDR3 is CASSLGWGSAFF. Here the CDR3 DNA reads TGTGCCAGCAGCTTAGGTTGGGGATCGGCTTTCTTT.

This clonotype was seen more than once but under ten times. V and J are TRBV29-1 and TRBJ1-1; perhaps TRBD1 as D (5 bases). In germline, CDR1 is SQVTM, CDR2 ANQGSEA. V was shortened by 1 base and J by 2 bases, with 14 bases between the two germline ends. This CDR3 has 15 residues. CDR3: CSVEAVQGLNTEAFF. The DNA of the CDR3 is TGCAGCGTTGAAGCCGTCCAGGGTTTAAACACTGAAGCTTTCTTT.

The CDR3 here is CASSYKVGGTDTQYF. In DNA, the CDR3 is TGTGCCAGCAGTTACAAGGTGGGAGGGACAGATACGCAGTATTTT. The chain joins TRBV6-2 or TRBV6-3 to TRBJ2-3; TRBD2 agrees at 7 bases. The germline V gene has CDR1 MNHEY and CDR2 SVGEGT. V shed 2 bases, J shed 3 bases, and the junction held 5 bases outside the gene matches. This CDR3 is built from 15 residues.

This clonotype occurred many times. The genes are TRBV5-1 and TRBJ2-5; D remains unclear. Per germline, CDR1 SGHRS and CDR2 YFSETQ. Trimming cost V 1 base and J 5 bases, with 6 bases left between them. The CDR3 has 12 residues. The CDR3 is CASSLLGETQYF. The CDR3 DNA reads as TGCGCCAGCAGCTTGCTGGGGGAGACCCAGTACTTC.

The CDR3 protein is CASSFDRVAGELFF. As DNA, the CDR3 is TGTGCCAGCAGCTTTGACAGGGTGGCCGGGGAGCTGTTTTTT. The rearrangement joins TRBV7-2 to TRBJ2-2; 7 bases are a match to TRBD1. The CDR3 has 14 residues. Germline CDR1 SGHTA, CDR2 FQGNSA. J gave up 6 bases and V 3 bases, and 4 bases lay outside the gene matches.

This clonotype was seen repeatedly, ten times or more. The chain uses TRBV5-1 and TRBJ2-3; the D call may be TRBD1 or TRBD2 (5 bases each). Between the trimmed V and J ends, which lost 3 bases and 1 base, there was a span of 9 bases. The CDR3 runs 14 residues. CDR1 SGHRS and CDR2 YFSETQ come from the germline V gene. CDR3 DNA: TGCGCCAGCAGCTCGGGGCGAGGCACAGATACGCAGTATTTT. Translating gives CASSSGRGTDTQYF.

V is TRBV27 and J is TRBJ2-7, with a tentative D call TRBD1 (6 bases). Germline V gives CDR1 MNHEY, CDR2 SMNVEV (reference sequence). V was trimmed by 7 bases and J by 3 bases, leaving 10 bases between them. The CDR3 extends over 12 amino acids. CDR3: CASMTGGYEQYF. In DNA, the CDR3 is TGTGCCAGCATGACAGGCGGCTACGAGCAGTACTTC.

Only a few counts were recorded for this clonotype. The gene calls are TRBV4-3 and TRBJ2-7, with unresolved D. CDR1 and CDR2 from the germline V gene are LGHNA and YSLEER. The CDR3 is made up of 13 amino acids. Trimming removed 3 bases from V and 3 bases from J, with 9 bases in between. The CDR3 DNA follows: TGCGCCAGCAGCCATGATGACGGCTACGAGCAGTACTTC. This translates into CASSHDDGYEQYF.

CDR3 DNA: TGTGCCAGCAGATCCGTGAGGGGAAATGAGCAGTTCTTC. Translated, it gives CASRSVRGNEQFF. The chain joins TRBV7-2 to TRBJ2-1; the D call may be TRBD1 or TRBD2 (5 bases each). V dropped 6 bases and J dropped 7 bases, with 13 bases sitting between them. CDR3 length: 13 amino acids. Germline CDR1 reads SGHTA; CDR2 reads FQGNSA. Full variable domain (remainder filled in from reference TRBV7-2 and TRBJ2-1): GAGVSQSPSNKVTEKGKDVELRCDPISGHTALYWYRQSLGQGLEFLIYFQGNSAPDKSGLPSDRFSAERTGGSVSTLTIQRTQQEDSAVYLCASRSVRGNEQFFGPGTRLTVL.

The rearrangement uses TRBV6-6 and TRBJ2-1; D not resolved. Deletions cut 2 bases from V and 13 bases from J, with 6 bases between. CDR3 length: 10 residues. CDR1 and CDR2 from the germline V gene are MNHNY and SVGAGI (reference sequence). The CDR3 DNA reads TGTGCCAGCAGTTACGCACACCAGTTCTTC. It encodes CASSYAHQFF.

The rearrangement uses TRBV5-4 and TRBJ2-2, with D perhaps TRBD1 or TRBD2 (5 bases each). CDR3 size: 17 residues. Germline V gene data show CDR1 as SGHNT and CDR2 as YYREEE (reference sequence). Trimming took off 0 bases at V and 7 bases at J, with 19 bases between the two ends. The CDR3 DNA follows: TGTGCCAGCAGCTTGGGAGCCCGACAGAGGGGTAACGGGGAGCTGTTTTTT. This translates into CASSLGARQRGNGELFF.